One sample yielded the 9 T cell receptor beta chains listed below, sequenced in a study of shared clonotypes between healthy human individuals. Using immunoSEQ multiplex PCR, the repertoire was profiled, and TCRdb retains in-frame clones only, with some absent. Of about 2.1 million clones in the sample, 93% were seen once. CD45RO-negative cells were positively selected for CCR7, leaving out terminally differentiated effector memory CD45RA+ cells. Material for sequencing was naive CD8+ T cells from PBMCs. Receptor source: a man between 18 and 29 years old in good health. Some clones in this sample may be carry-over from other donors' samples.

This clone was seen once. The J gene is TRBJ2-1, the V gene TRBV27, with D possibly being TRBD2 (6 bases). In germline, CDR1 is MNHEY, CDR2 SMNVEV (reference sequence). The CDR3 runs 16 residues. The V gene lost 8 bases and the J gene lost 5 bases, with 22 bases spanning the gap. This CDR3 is CASSGVAKRRDNEQFF. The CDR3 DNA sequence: TGTGCCAGCTCGGGGGTGGCAAAGCGGAGAGACAATGAGCAGTTCTTC.

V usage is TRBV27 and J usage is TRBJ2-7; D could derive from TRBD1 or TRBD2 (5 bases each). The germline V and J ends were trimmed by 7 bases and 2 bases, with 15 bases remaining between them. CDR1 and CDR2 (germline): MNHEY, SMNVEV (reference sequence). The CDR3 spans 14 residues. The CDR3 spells CASKSTGTAYEQYF. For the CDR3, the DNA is TGTGCCAGCAAGTCCACCGGGACGGCCTACGAGCAGTACTTC.

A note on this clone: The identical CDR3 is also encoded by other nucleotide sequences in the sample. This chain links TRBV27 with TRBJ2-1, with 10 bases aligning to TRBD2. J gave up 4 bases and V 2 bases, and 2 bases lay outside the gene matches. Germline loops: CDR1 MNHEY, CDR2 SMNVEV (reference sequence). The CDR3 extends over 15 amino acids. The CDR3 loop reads CASSLTSGTYNEQFF. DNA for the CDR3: TGTGCCAGCAGTTTAACTAGCGGGACTTACAATGAGCAGTTCTTC.

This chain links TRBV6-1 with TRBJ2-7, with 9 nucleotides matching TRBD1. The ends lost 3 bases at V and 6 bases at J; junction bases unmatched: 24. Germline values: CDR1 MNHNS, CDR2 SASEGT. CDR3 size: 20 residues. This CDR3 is CASSDYPTHLGQGDMGEQYF. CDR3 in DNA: TGTGCCAGCAGTGACTACCCAACTCACTTGGGACAGGGTGATATGGGCGAGCAGTACTTC.

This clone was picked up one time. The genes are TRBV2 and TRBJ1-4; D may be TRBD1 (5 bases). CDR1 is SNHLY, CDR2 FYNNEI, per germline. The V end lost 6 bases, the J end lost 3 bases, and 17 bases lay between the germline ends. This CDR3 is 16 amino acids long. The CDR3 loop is CASRGGPGIANEKLFF. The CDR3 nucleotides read TGTGCCAGCAGGGGGGGTCCAGGGATCGCTAATGAAAAACTGTTTTTT. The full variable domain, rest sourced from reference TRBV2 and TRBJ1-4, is EPEVTQTPSHQVTQMGQEVILRCVPISNHLYFYWYRQILGQKVEFLVSFYNNEISEKSEIFDDQFSVERPDGSNFTLKIRSTKLEDSAMYFCASRGGPGIANEKLFFGSGTQLSVL.

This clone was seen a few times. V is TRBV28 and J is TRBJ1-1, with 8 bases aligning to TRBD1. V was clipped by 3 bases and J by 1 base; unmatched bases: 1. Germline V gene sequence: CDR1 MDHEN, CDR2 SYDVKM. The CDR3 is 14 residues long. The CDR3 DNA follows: TGTGCCAGCAGTTTGGGGACAGGGAACACTGAAGCTTTCTTT. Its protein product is CASSLGTGNTEAFF.

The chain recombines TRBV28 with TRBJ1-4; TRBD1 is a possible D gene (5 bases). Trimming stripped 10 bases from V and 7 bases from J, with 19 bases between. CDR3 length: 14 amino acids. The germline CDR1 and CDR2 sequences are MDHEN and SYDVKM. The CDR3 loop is CATQPPRGSEKLFF. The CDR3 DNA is TGTGCCACCCAACCCCCGAGGGGAAGTGAAAAACTGTTTTTT.

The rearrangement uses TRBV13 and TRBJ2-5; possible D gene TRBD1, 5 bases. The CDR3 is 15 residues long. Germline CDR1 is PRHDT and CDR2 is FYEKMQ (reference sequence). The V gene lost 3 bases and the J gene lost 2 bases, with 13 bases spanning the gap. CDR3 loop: CASSFGAKSQETQYF. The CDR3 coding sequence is TGTGCCAGCAGCTTTGGGGCGAAATCACAAGAGACCCAGTACTTC.

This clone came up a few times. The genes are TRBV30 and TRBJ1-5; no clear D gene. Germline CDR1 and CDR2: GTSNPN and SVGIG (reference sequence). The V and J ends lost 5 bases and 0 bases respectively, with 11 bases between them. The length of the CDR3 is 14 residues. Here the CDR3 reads CAWAPEDSNQPQHF. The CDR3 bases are TGTGCCTGGGCCCCCGAAGATAGCAATCAGCCCCAGCATTTT.